This entry lists 13 T cell receptor beta chains sequenced from one sample in a study of T cells in Graves' hyperthyroidism and ophthalmopathy. RNA transcripts served as the template for amplifying TCR beta CDR3 regions. TCR CDR3 underwent first-round RT-PCR with the HTBI primer set. Via MiXCR, TCRdb re-called the multiplex PCR reads, giving one row per CDR3 protein. The table lists more than 300,000 distinct CDR3 sequences, about 13% of them singletons. The source material was blood. The receptors originated from a woman aged 18 to 35 with Graves' hyperthyroidism.

This clonotype was seen a few times. This chain links TRBV7-2 with TRBJ2-5, with unresolved D. This CDR3 comprises 11 residues. Per the germline V gene, CDR1 is SGHTA and CDR2 is FQGNSA. Trimming shortened V by 6 bases and J by 5 bases, and 7 bases separated the two germline ends. The CDR3 here is CASRGAETQYF. The CDR3 coding sequence is TGTGCCAGCAGGGGCGCGGAGACCCAGTACTTC.

Comments on this clonotype: Being one base from a much bigger clone, this may be a read error. The CDR3 DNA sequence: TGTACCAGCACCACGGGTACCGGGGAGCTGTTTTTT. Amino acid sequence: CTSTTGTGELFF. The chain couples TRBV13 to TRBJ2-2; D call uncertain. Germline V gene data show CDR1 as PRHDT and CDR2 as FYEKMQ (reference sequence). The CDR3 is 12 amino acids.

This clonotype has a count of ten or more. The rearrangement links TRBV6-1 to TRBJ2-1; TRBD1 matches 8 bases. V lost 8 bases, J lost 3 bases, and 3 bases stayed unmatched. Per the germline V gene, CDR1 is MNHNS and CDR2 is SASEGT. This CDR3 is built from 13 residues. The CDR3 nucleotides are TGTGCCAGCGTCGGGACAGGCTACAATGAGCAGTTCTTC. This encodes CASVGTGYNEQFF.

This clonotype was picked up a small number of times. The chain employs TRBV6-1 and TRBJ2-1; 9 bases match TRBD1. Germline V gives CDR1 MNHNS, CDR2 SASEGT. V was pared by 6 bases and J by 9 bases, with 9 bases of the junction left unmatched. CDR3 length equals 14 residues. The CDR3 sequence: CASSPRTGAGEQFF. CDR3 DNA: TGTGCCAGCAGCCCCCGGACAGGGGCAGGTGAGCAGTTCTTC.

This clonotype has at least ten counts. V gene TRBV7-2 combines with J gene TRBJ2-7, with 7 bases that match TRBD1. This CDR3 region has 14 residues. Germline CDR1 and CDR2: SGHTA and FQGNSA. V shed 5 bases and J 2 bases; nucleotides not matched to a gene: 6. DNA of the CDR3: TGTGCCAGCAGCCCCGCAGGGGGAACCTACGAGCAGTACTTC. Translation gives CASSPAGGTYEQYF.

At least ten counts were recorded for this clonotype. The genes are TRBV7-3 and TRBJ2-1, with 8 bases lining up with TRBD2. The V gene end was trimmed by 3 bases and the J gene end by 5 bases; junction bases not matched to a gene: 6. The germline CDR1 and CDR2 sequences are SGHTA and FQGTGA. This CDR3 is built from 15 residues. The DNA for the CDR3 is TGTGCCAGCAGCTTCGGAACGGGAGGGGACAATGAGCAGTTCTTC. It encodes CASSFGTGGDNEQFF.

V gene TRBV30 combines with J gene TRBJ1-2; D not certain. With 1 base removed from V and 10 bases from J, the gap between germline ends came to 25 bases. Germline loops: CDR1 GTSNPN, CDR2 SVGIG (reference sequence). The CDR3 totals 16 residues. DNA for the CDR3: TGTGCCTGGAGTGGAAGAGGGAGAGGCGTTGTGACATTCTACACCTTC. Residues: CAWSGRGRGVVTFYTF.

This clonotype was observed at least ten times. The chain couples TRBV7-6 to TRBJ2-7; 10 bases line up with TRBD1. The CDR3 extends over 13 amino acids. Per germline, CDR1 SGHVS and CDR2 FNYEAQ. With V trimmed by 5 bases and J by 5 bases, 3 bases remained unmatched. CDR3 bases: TGTGCCAGCAGCCGGGGACAGGGGAACGAGCAGTACTTC. As protein: CASSRGQGNEQYF.

This clonotype was detected ten times or more. This sequence joins TRBV2 and TRBJ2-3; D gene ambiguous. CDR3 size: 13 residues. The V end lost 4 bases, the J end lost 0 bases, and 5 bases lay between the germline ends. Germline-derived CDR1 and CDR2 are SNHLY and FYNNEI. The CDR3 nucleotides are TGTGCCAGCAGTGGCTGGAGCACAGATACGCAGTATTTT. Translating gives CASSGWSTDTQYF. Using reference TRBV2 and TRBJ2-3 for the parts outside the CDR3, the full variable domain is EPEVTQTPSHQVTQMGQEVILRCVPISNHLYFYWYRQILGQKVEFLVSFYNNEISEKSEIFDDQFSVERPDGSNFTLKIRSTKLEDSAMYFCASSGWSTDTQYFGPGTRLTVL.

This clonotype appeared a few times. This rearrangement joins TRBV9 to TRBJ1-2, with D unresolved. Trimming removed 3 bases from V and 4 bases from J, with 10 bases in between. In germline, CDR1 is SGDLS, CDR2 YYNGEE. The CDR3 runs to 13 residues. In DNA form, the CDR3 reads TGTGCCAGCAGCGATGACCACTTCTATGGCTACACCTTC. Residues: CASSDDHFYGYTF.

On this clonotype itself: A much larger clone lies one base from this, so it may be a read error. The chain recombines TRBV12-3 or TRBV12-4 with TRBJ1-3, with a tentative D call TRBD1 (6 bases). CDR3 length equals 13 residues. The CDR3 DNA is TGTGCCACCACAGGGACGACTGGAAACACCATGTATTTT. Residues: CATTGTTGNTMYF.

This clonotype came up a few times. The V call is TRBV5-5, the J call TRBJ2-1; 9 bases match TRBD2. J gave up 0 bases and V 2 bases, and 3 bases lay outside the gene matches. CDR3 length: 16 residues. Germline lookup yields CDR1 SGHKS and CDR2 YYEKEE (reference sequence). The DNA of the CDR3 is TGTGCCAGCAGCTTTTCTAGCGGGGTCTCCTACAATGAGCAGTTCTTC. This codes for CASSFSSGVSYNEQFF.

As concerns this clonotype: A much larger clone lies one base from this, so it may be a read error. This chain connects TRBV2 to TRBJ2-1, with D unclear. V lost 6 bases and J lost 10, with 13 bases in between. The germline gives CDR1 SNHLY, CDR2 FYNNEI. This CDR3 contains 12 residues. The CDR3 sequence is CASSLVNEEQFF. The CDR3 DNA is TGTGCCAGCAGCTTAGTGAATGAAGAGCAGTTCTTC.